Below, 3 T cell receptor beta chains from the same sample are listed, as sequenced in a study of lymphopenia after photon versus proton radiotherapy. Here immunoSEQ multiplex PCR was the method, and the copy in TCRdb shows in-frame clones only, minus some. The table has tens of thousands of clones, about 81% seen once. The sample was peripheral blood, taken from a patient treated with proton-based radiotherapy. Receptors originate from a man in his 60s with pancreatic cancer.

The chain combines TRBV27 with TRBJ2-3; D gene uncertain. Trimming stripped 2 bases from V and 6 bases from J, with 18 bases between. The CDR3 runs 16 residues. CDR1 and CDR2 (germline): MNHEY, SMNVEV (reference sequence). CDR3 amino acids: CASSLEWRHPGDTQYF. In nucleotides, the CDR3 is TGTGCCAGCAGTTTAGAGTGGCGACACCCCGGGGATACGCAGTATTTT.

V gene TRBV5-1 combines with J gene TRBJ2-1, with a tentative D call TRBD2 (6 bases). Germline CDR1 is SGHRS and CDR2 is YFSETQ. The V end lost 1 base, the J end lost 8 bases, and 16 bases lay between the germline ends. This CDR3 has 15 amino acids. In DNA form, the CDR3 reads TGCGCCAGCAGCTTGACCCTGACTAGGTCCGATGAGCAGTTCTTC. Protein product: CASSLTLTRSDEQFF.

This clone was seen only once. The V and J genes are TRBV19 and TRBJ2-2; 8 nucleotides align to TRBD2. Germline lookup yields CDR1 LNHDA and CDR2 SQIVND (reference sequence). This CDR3 spans 15 amino acids. Unmatched junction bases numbered 8, after V lost 7 bases and J lost 4 bases. CDR3 in DNA: TGTGCCAGTATGATTAGCGGGATGGTCACCGGGGAGCTGTTTTTT. Translation: CASMISGMVTGELFF.